These T cell receptor beta chains were read from a single sample in a study of STAT5B mutations in CD4+ large granular lymphocyte leukemia. Sequenced by immunoSEQ multiplex PCR; TCRdb stores in-frame clones only, minus some. This sample yields 30,000 to 35,000 clones, of which roughly 79% are seen a single time; under 4.5% belongs to the top ten. What was sequenced was CD4+ T cells from blood buffy coats. These receptor sequences come from a human donor in good health. Each CDR3 is given with its conserved first and last residue. Fields, in order: clone size, V gene, J gene, D gene, CDR3 length, CDR3 DNA, CDR3 protein. A D gene is named only where the DNA matches it firmly. Size values are once, few and many counts, or a class for expanded clones, and some rows have none.

abundance: few; v_gene: TRBV11-1; j_gene: TRBJ1-1; d_gene: -; len: 13; CDR3nt: TGTGCCAGCAGCTTAGTTGGTAACACTGAAGCTTTCTTT; CDR3aa: CASSLVGNTEAFF
abundance: few; v_gene: TRBV7-2; j_gene: TRBJ1-5; d_gene: -; len: 14; CDR3nt: TGTGCCAGCAGCGGCACTGGGACCGTTCAGCCCCAGCATTTT; CDR3aa: CASSGTGTVQPQHF
abundance: -; v_gene: TRBV5-1; j_gene: TRBJ2-7; d_gene: TRBD2; len: 16; CDR3nt: TGCGCCAGCAGCTTGGCGGTGCTAGCGGGAGAGGACGAGCAGTACTTC; CDR3aa: CASSLAVLAGEDEQYF
abundance: -; v_gene: TRBV4-3; j_gene: TRBJ2-3; d_gene: -; len: 19; CDR3nt: TGCGCCAGCAGCCAAGATGCCTCCACCACTTTGCGGCTGACAGATACGCAGTATTTT; CDR3aa: CASSQDASTTLRLTDTQYF
abundance: -; v_gene: TRBV28; j_gene: TRBJ2-7; d_gene: TRBD2; len: 15; CDR3nt: TGTGCCAGCAGTGGGCCGGGACTAGCACACTACGAGCAGTACTTC; CDR3aa: CASSGPGLAHYEQYF
abundance: -; v_gene: TRBV2; j_gene: TRBJ2-3; d_gene: TRBD2; len: 15; CDR3nt: TGTGCCAGCAGTGATACTAGCGGACGCACAGATACGCAGTATTTT; CDR3aa: CASSDTSGRTDTQYF
abundance: -; v_gene: TRBV6-6; j_gene: TRBJ2-7; d_gene: TRBD1; len: 15; CDR3nt: TGTGCCAGCAGTTACTCCGGGACAGGGAGCTACGAGCAGTACTTC; CDR3aa: CASSYSGTGSYEQYF
abundance: -; v_gene: TRBV5-1; j_gene: TRBJ2-1; d_gene: TRBD2; len: 15; CDR3nt: TGCGCCAGCAGCTTGGGCGGCGGGAGTGAGGATGAGCAGTTCTTC; CDR3aa: CASSLGGGSEDEQFF
abundance: -; v_gene: TRBV10-3; j_gene: TRBJ2-1; d_gene: -; len: 14; CDR3nt: TGTGCCATCAGTGGGGGGGACCTACAAGGTGAGCAGTTCTTC; CDR3aa: CAISGGDLQGEQFF
abundance: -; v_gene: TRBV28; j_gene: TRBJ2-7; d_gene: TRBD1; len: 14; CDR3nt: TGTGCCAGCAGTTTAATAGGACAGGGGTACGAGCAGTACTTC; CDR3aa: CASSLIGQGYEQYF
abundance: -; v_gene: TRBV30; j_gene: TRBJ2-5; d_gene: -; len: 13; CDR3nt: TGTGCCTGGCAGACAGAAAAAGGGGAGACCCAGTACTTC; CDR3aa: CAWQTEKGETQYF
abundance: -; v_gene: TRBV30; j_gene: TRBJ1-2; d_gene: -; len: 14; CDR3nt: TGTGCCTGGTCCCGGGACCGACTTAACTATGGCTACACCTTC; CDR3aa: CAWSRDRLNYGYTF
abundance: -; v_gene: TRBV11-2; j_gene: TRBJ2-7; d_gene: TRBD1; len: 15; CDR3nt: TGTGCCAGCAGCACATACAGGGACAGGGGTCACGAGCAGTACTTC; CDR3aa: CASSTYRDRGHEQYF
abundance: -; v_gene: TRBV21-1; j_gene: TRBJ2-1; d_gene: -; len: 20; CDR3nt: TGTGCCAGCAGCAAAAAAGGGTCTATGACGAGGGCTAGCGGGAAGTATGAGCAGTTCTTC; CDR3aa: CASSKKGSMTRASGKYEQFF
abundance: -; v_gene: TRBV7-8; j_gene: TRBJ1-3; d_gene: -; len: 17; CDR3nt: TGTGCCAGCAGCTTATTCCAGGCCGATATCTCTGGAAACACCATATATTTT; CDR3aa: CASSLFQADISGNTIYF
abundance: -; v_gene: TRBV20-1; j_gene: TRBJ2-7; d_gene: -; len: 11; CDR3nt: TGCAGTGTCCGACAGGAATACGAGCAGTACTTC; CDR3aa: CSVRQEYEQYF
abundance: -; v_gene: TRBV27; j_gene: TRBJ2-1; d_gene: -; len: 14; CDR3nt: TGTGCCAGCAGTTTGGTACAGCGCTACAATGAGCAGTTCTTC; CDR3aa: CASSLVQRYNEQFF
abundance: few; v_gene: TRBV30; j_gene: TRBJ1-5; d_gene: -; len: 16; CDR3nt: TGTGCCTGGAGTCGGGCAGGGGAAGGGGACAATCAGCCCCAGCATTTT; CDR3aa: CAWSRAGEGDNQPQHF
abundance: few; v_gene: TRBV11-2; j_gene: TRBJ2-7; d_gene: -; len: 14; CDR3nt: TGTGCCAGCAGCTTAACGCGCCAGTCATCTTGGCAGTACTTC; CDR3aa: CASSLTRQSSWQYF
abundance: -; v_gene: TRBV5-1; j_gene: TRBJ1-1; d_gene: -; len: 15; CDR3nt: TGCGCCAGCAGAGGAGGGGCGTTGATGAACACTGAAGCTTTCTTT; CDR3aa: CASRGGALMNTEAFF
abundance: -; v_gene: TRBV5-4; j_gene: TRBJ2-7; d_gene: TRBD2; len: 16; CDR3nt: TGTGCCAGCAGCTCAGGGGGACTAGCGGGAGTTGACGAGCAGTACTTC; CDR3aa: CASSSGGLAGVDEQYF
abundance: -; v_gene: TRBV7-3; j_gene: TRBJ2-3; d_gene: TRBD2; len: 14; CDR3nt: TGTGCCAGCAGCTCTAGCGGGCTTGCAGATACGCAGTATTTT; CDR3aa: CASSSSGLADTQYF
abundance: -; v_gene: TRBV7-8; j_gene: TRBJ2-5; d_gene: TRBD2; len: 15; CDR3nt: TGTGCCAGCAGCTTAGGGCTAGCGGGAGGAGAGACCCAGTACTTC; CDR3aa: CASSLGLAGGETQYF
abundance: -; v_gene: TRBV4-3; j_gene: TRBJ2-3; d_gene: TRBD2; len: 13; CDR3nt: TGCGCCAGCAGCTCGATGCTAGCGGGAGGTCGGTATTTT; CDR3aa: CASSSMLAGGRYF
abundance: -; v_gene: TRBV28; j_gene: TRBJ2-2; d_gene: -; len: 13; CDR3nt: TGTGCCACCCTATGGGGGCGTACCGGGGAGCTGTTTTTT; CDR3aa: CATLWGRTGELFF
abundance: -; v_gene: TRBV7-2; j_gene: TRBJ2-2; d_gene: -; len: 14; CDR3nt: TGTGCCATCCCAGCCCGGCCGATGACCGGGGAGCTGTTTTTT; CDR3aa: CAIPARPMTGELFF
abundance: -; v_gene: TRBV6-5; j_gene: TRBJ2-2; d_gene: TRBD1; len: 15; CDR3nt: TGTGCCAGCAGTTACGTGTCAGGGGGCATCGGGGAGCTGTTTTTT; CDR3aa: CASSYVSGGIGELFF
abundance: -; v_gene: TRBV9; j_gene: TRBJ2-3; d_gene: -; len: 14; CDR3nt: TGTGCCAGCAGCGTTGGACAGCACACAGATACGCAGTATTTT; CDR3aa: CASSVGQHTDTQYF
abundance: -; v_gene: TRBV5-4; j_gene: TRBJ2-1; d_gene: TRBD2; len: 16; CDR3nt: TGTGCCAGCAGCAGCACAGGAGCGGGAGAAAGGTATGAGCAGTTCTTC; CDR3aa: CASSSTGAGERYEQFF
abundance: once; v_gene: TRBV19; j_gene: TRBJ2-3; d_gene: TRBD2; len: 14; CDR3nt: TGTGCCAGTCAAGGACTAGCTAGCACAGATACGCAGTATTTT; CDR3aa: CASQGLASTDTQYF
abundance: -; v_gene: TRBV28; j_gene: TRBJ2-7; d_gene: -; len: 11; CDR3nt: TGTGCCAGCTGTCTTTCCTACGAGCAGTACTTC; CDR3aa: CASCLSYEQYF
abundance: -; v_gene: TRBV7-2; j_gene: TRBJ2-7; d_gene: -; len: 11; CDR3nt: TGTGCCAGCAGCTTAAGCGACGAGCAGTACTTC; CDR3aa: CASSLSDEQYF
abundance: -; v_gene: TRBV9; j_gene: TRBJ1-2; d_gene: TRBD1; len: 15; CDR3nt: TGTGCCAGCAGCGACTACAGGGGACAGGACTATGGCTACACCTTC; CDR3aa: CASSDYRGQDYGYTF
abundance: -; v_gene: TRBV28; j_gene: TRBJ1-2; d_gene: TRBD1; len: 14; CDR3nt: TGTGCCAGCAGTGGACAGGGGGGGACCTATGGCTACACCTTC; CDR3aa: CASSGQGGTYGYTF
abundance: few; v_gene: TRBV19; j_gene: TRBJ1-1; d_gene: -; len: 16; CDR3nt: TGTGCCAGTAGTACCTCAATATGGACAGAAAACACTGAAGCTTTCTTT; CDR3aa: CASSTSIWTENTEAFF
abundance: -; v_gene: TRBV14; j_gene: TRBJ2-1; d_gene: TRBD1; len: 15; CDR3nt: TGTGCCAGCAGCCAAACAGGGGGCTTCTACAATGAGCAGTTCTTC; CDR3aa: CASSQTGGFYNEQFF
abundance: -; v_gene: TRBV18; j_gene: TRBJ2-2; d_gene: TRBD1; len: 16; CDR3nt: TGTGCCAGCTCATTCGAGACAGGGGTGACCACCGGGGAGCTGTTTTTT; CDR3aa: CASSFETGVTTGELFF
abundance: -; v_gene: TRBV28; j_gene: TRBJ2-6; d_gene: -; len: 15; CDR3nt: TGTGCCAGCAGCCCACCCCTTTCTGGGGCCAACGTCCTGACTTTC; CDR3aa: CASSPPLSGANVLTF
abundance: -; v_gene: TRBV7-2; j_gene: TRBJ2-1; d_gene: -; len: 14; CDR3nt: TGTGCCAGCAGCTTCGCCAGCTCCTACAATGAGCAGTTCTTC; CDR3aa: CASSFASSYNEQFF
abundance: -; v_gene: TRBV7-2; j_gene: TRBJ2-1; d_gene: -; len: 17; CDR3nt: TGTGCCAGCAGTCCCGGTGGTAGCGGAAGCTCCTACAATGAGCAGTTCTTC; CDR3aa: CASSPGGSGSSYNEQFF
abundance: -; v_gene: TRBV7-5; j_gene: TRBJ2-7; d_gene: -; len: 16; CDR3nt: TGTGCCAGAAGCTTCGGCTCACTAGCGGGAACATACGAGCAGTACTTC; CDR3aa: CARSFGSLAGTYEQYF
abundance: -; v_gene: TRBV6-1; j_gene: TRBJ1-5; d_gene: -; len: 16; CDR3nt: TGTGCCAGCAGTGAAGATTTGAGGGCAGCCCACCAGCCCCAGCATTTT; CDR3aa: CASSEDLRAAHQPQHF
abundance: -; v_gene: TRBV28; j_gene: TRBJ2-7; d_gene: TRBD2; len: 14; CDR3nt: TGTGCCAGCAGTGGGGGACTAGCGGCCTACGAGCAGTACTTC; CDR3aa: CASSGGLAAYEQYF
abundance: -; v_gene: TRBV5-4; j_gene: TRBJ1-1; d_gene: TRBD1; len: 16; CDR3nt: TGTGCCAGCAGCTATCGACAGGGGGATTGGGTCACTGAAGCTTTCTTT; CDR3aa: CASSYRQGDWVTEAFF
abundance: -; v_gene: TRBV28; j_gene: TRBJ2-3; d_gene: -; len: 13; CDR3nt: TGTGCCAGCACGGCAGGGGGGACAGATACGCAGTATTTT; CDR3aa: CASTAGGTDTQYF
abundance: -; v_gene: TRBV2; j_gene: TRBJ2-7; d_gene: TRBD2; len: 14; CDR3nt: TGTGCCAGCAGTGGTCCGGCGGGAGTGCGCGAGCAGTACTTC; CDR3aa: CASSGPAGVREQYF
abundance: -; v_gene: TRBV18; j_gene: TRBJ2-1; d_gene: TRBD2; len: 16; CDR3nt: TGTGCCAGCTCACCACCCGGGACTAGCGGGACGAATGAGCAGTTCTTC; CDR3aa: CASSPPGTSGTNEQFF
abundance: -; v_gene: TRBV10-1; j_gene: TRBJ1-4; d_gene: -; len: 16; CDR3nt: TGCGCCAGCAGTGAGTCGCGGCGGACCGATAATGAAAAACTGTTTTTT; CDR3aa: CASSESRRTDNEKLFF
abundance: -; v_gene: TRBV14; j_gene: TRBJ2-7; d_gene: TRBD2; len: 13; CDR3nt: TGTGCCAGTGGGGTAGCGGGAGTGAACGAGCAGTACTTC; CDR3aa: CASGVAGVNEQYF
abundance: -; v_gene: TRBV18; j_gene: TRBJ2-7; d_gene: TRBD1; len: 14; CDR3nt: TGTGCCAGCTCACCGCGGACAGGGGACTACGAGCAGTACTTC; CDR3aa: CASSPRTGDYEQYF
abundance: -; v_gene: TRBV6-5; j_gene: TRBJ1-2; d_gene: -; len: 14; CDR3nt: TGTGCCAGCAGTGCCCCGGGGAGGGGGTATGGCTACACCTTC; CDR3aa: CASSAPGRGYGYTF
abundance: -; v_gene: TRBV5-5; j_gene: TRBJ1-4; d_gene: -; len: 13; CDR3nt: TGTGCCAGCAGCTTGGCGAGTCGAGAAAAACTGTTTTTT; CDR3aa: CASSLASREKLFF
abundance: once; v_gene: TRBV27; j_gene: TRBJ2-7; d_gene: TRBD1; len: 15; CDR3nt: TGTGCCAGCAGTTCCGCACAGGGGGTCTCCTACGAGCAGTACTTC; CDR3aa: CASSSAQGVSYEQYF